The T cell receptor beta chain described here comes from a study of T cells expressing NK-cell markers. Study details: Just one sequenced donor of eight was HCMV-seronegative, while seven were seropositive. Study-wide results and limits: One observes that, in a handful of donors, these clonotypes were also the leading ones within the CD3+CD56-NKG2C+ fraction. Dominant NKG2C+ clonotypes in roughly 6 donors made up roughly 1.0-7.0% of CD8+ T cells.

For this clonotype: Its cognate antigen is unknown.

TCRdb reanalyzed the 5' RACE reads, giving one entry per CDR3 protein sequence and no DNA. The record lists 550,000 or so distinct CDR3 sequences, of which the ten most abundant hold around 4%. The CDR3 is 15 amino acids. CDR1 and CDR2 (germline): SQVTM, ANQGSEA. The V gene is TRBV29-1, the J gene TRBJ2-7; TCRdb proposes TRBD1, but this gene call is untestable without DNA. The sequence was collected from a young man in good health. The source material was blood T cells: a sorted CD56 or NKG2C T cell subset, CD4+ or CD8+ T cells, or bulk PBMC T cells (not recorded which). This CDR3 is CSVGRGGPSSYEQYF.